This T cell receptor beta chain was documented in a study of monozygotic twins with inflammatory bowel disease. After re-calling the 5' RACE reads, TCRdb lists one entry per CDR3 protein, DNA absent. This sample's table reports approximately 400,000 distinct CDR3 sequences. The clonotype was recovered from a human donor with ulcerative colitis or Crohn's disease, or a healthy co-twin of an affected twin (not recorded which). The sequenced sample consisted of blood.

The CDR3 here is CASRLALADQPQHF. V usage is TRBV19 and J usage is TRBJ1-5. Per the germline V gene, CDR1 is LNHDA and CDR2 is SQIVND (reference sequence). CDR3 length: 14 amino acids.